This T cell receptor beta chain was retrieved from a study of T-cell reconstitution after alpha-beta-depleted transplantation in children. This clonotype occurred a few times. Antigen unknown. Study-level results: T-cell numbers and diversity one year post-transplant derived largely from freshly generated T cells. After transplant, high TCRbeta diversity at day 60 in some patients arose from surviving recipient T cells and thymic progenitors.

A TCRbeta library incorporating unique molecular identifiers was prepared. MiXCR was run by TCRdb on the PCR reads, yielding one entry per CDR3 protein. The sample holds a few hundred thousand distinct CDR3 sequences, roughly two fifths seen once. Germline V CDR1 and CDR2: SGHRS, YFSETQ. The junction had 9 bases not matched to a gene; V was cut back by 3 bases and J by 0 bases. The CDR3 is 17 amino acids. The specimen was PBMCs, collected before TCRalphabeta/CD19-depleted stem cell transplant. The V gene is TRBV5-1, the J gene TRBJ2-1; TRBD2 agrees at 7 bases. The source of this sequence is a girl aged 2 to 9 with aplastic anemia, due to receive a stem cell transplant. The CDR3 region has the DNA TGCGCCAGCAGCTCCGGGCTAGCGGCTCGCTCCTACAATGAGCAGTTCTTC. Its translation: CASSSGLAARSYNEQFF.